The clone carrying this T cell receptor (beta chain) was seen once. What it binds is unknown. These data originate in a study of shared clonotypes between healthy human individuals. Study details: The donors, two women and three men, were aged 18 to 49. Each donor's CD8 memory used one plate, CD8 naive two, each CD4 subset three. General study findings and limits: In having few donors, the study represented limited genetic and exposure-history diversity. Tissue TCR repertoires likely differ from these blood-only repertoires.

Naive CD8 isolation took CD45RO-negative cells positively selected for CCR7 and excluded terminally differentiated effector memory CD45RA+ cells. Some clones are missing from TCRdb's copy, which holds only in-frame ones; the method was immunoSEQ multiplex PCR. The sample has approximately 2,200,000 clones; about 93% are singletons. Trimming took 3 bases from V and 3 from J; bases not matched to a gene: 8. Per the germline V gene, CDR1 is SGHDT and CDR2 is YYEEEE. This CDR3 spans 17 amino acids. The sequencing input was naive CD8+ T cells from PBMCs. The V and J genes are TRBV5-6 and TRBJ2-5; 13 bases are a match to TRBD2. This TCR derives from a man between 18 and 35 years old in good health. Some clones in this sample may be carry-over from other donors' samples. In DNA, the CDR3 is TGTGCCAGCAGCTCGGCCGGGACTAGCGGGACGGAAGAGACCCAGTACTTC. Its translation: CASSSAGTSGTEETQYF.